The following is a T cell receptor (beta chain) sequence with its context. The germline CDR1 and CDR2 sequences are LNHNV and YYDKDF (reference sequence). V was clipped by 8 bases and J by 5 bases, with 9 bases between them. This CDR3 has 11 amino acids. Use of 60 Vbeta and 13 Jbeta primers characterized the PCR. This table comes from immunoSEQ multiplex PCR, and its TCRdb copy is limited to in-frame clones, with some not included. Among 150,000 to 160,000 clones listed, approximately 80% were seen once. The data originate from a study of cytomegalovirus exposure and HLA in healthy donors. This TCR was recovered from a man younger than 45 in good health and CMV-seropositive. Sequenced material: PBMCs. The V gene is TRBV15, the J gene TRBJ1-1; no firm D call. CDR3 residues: CATSTGTEAFF. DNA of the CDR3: TGTGCCACCTCTACGGGGACTGAAGCTTTCTTT.